These 28 T cell receptor beta chains were sequenced from one sample in a study of blood T cells in healthy people across ages. The second PCR ran about 6 to 11 cycles with a sample-barcoded 5' primer and J-beta primers. TCRdb passed the 5' RACE reads through MiXCR, listing each CDR3 protein once. The data show roughly 930,000 distinct CDR3 sequences, 40% to 60% seen once. The sequencing sample was made of blood. The origin of the receptors is a man younger than 45 in good health.

This clonotype was detected only a few times. This chain connects TRBV7-9 to TRBJ2-5; 7 nucleotides line up with TRBD1. The CDR3 is 15 residues long. CDR1 and CDR2 from the germline V gene are SEHNR and FQNEAQ (reference sequence). V lost 5 bases to trimming and J lost 4 bases; unmatched junction nucleotides: 10. The CDR3 sequence: CASSLTTGYPETQYF. CDR3 bases: TGTGCCAGCAGCCTGACGACAGGGTATCCAGAGACCCAGTACTTC.

This chain uses TRBV20-1 with TRBJ1-1, with D maybe TRBD1 (6 bases). Germline V gives CDR1 DFQATT, CDR2 SNEGSKA (reference sequence). Deletions cut 1 base from V and 5 bases from J, with 14 bases between. The CDR3 is 14 amino acids. The chain's CDR3 is CSARVPQGRTEAFF. The DNA of the CDR3 is TGCAGTGCTAGAGTTCCCCAGGGGAGAACTGAAGCTTTCTTT.

In this sample, this clonotype turned up a few times. The chain has TRBV7-2 and TRBJ2-1; D might be TRBD2 (5 bases). Germline V CDR1 and CDR2: SGHTA, FQGNSA. The CDR3 is 15 amino acids. Trimming took 1 base from V and 7 from J, leaving 14 bases between them. The CDR3 DNA reads TGTGCCAGCAGCTTAGTCTACGGGGAGTGGAATGAGCAGTTCTTC. Amino acids: CASSLVYGEWNEQFF.

Points on this clonotype: This clone may be a read error of a much larger clone one base away. The genes are TRBV6-2 or TRBV6-3 and TRBJ2-7; D call uncertain. CDR3 length: 14 residues. CDR1 and CDR2 from the germline V gene are MNHEY and SVGEGT. The CDR3 loop is CASSDSQSSYEQYF. CDR3 in DNA: TGTGCCAGCAGTGACTCGCAGAGCTCCTACGAGCAGTACTTC.

The chain links TRBV20-1 to TRBJ1-3, with unresolved D. The germline V gene encodes CDR1 DFQATT and CDR2 SNEGSKA (reference sequence). This CDR3 is built from 13 residues. The CDR3 loop is CSNPGVSGNTIYF. The DNA for the CDR3 is TGCAGCAATCCCGGGGTCTCTGGAAACACCATATATTTT.

A single count supports this clonotype. One end of the junction varies from germline; a read error may be responsible. The V gene is TRBV7-2, the J gene TRBJ2-5; D not resolved. CDR3 length: 13 residues. Germline V CDR1 and CDR2: SGHTA, FQGNSA. The CDR3 sequence is CAGSLGSQETQYF. The CDR3 bases are TGTGCCGGCAGCTTAGGGTCCCAAGAGACCCAGTACTTC.

This clonotype came up a few times. J is TRBJ2-5 and V is TRBV28, with a tentative D call TRBD1 (6 bases). CDR3 length: 14 amino acids. Germline V gene sequence: CDR1 MDHEN, CDR2 SYDVKM. The V and J ends lost 5 bases and 0 bases respectively, with 10 bases between them. Here the CDR3 DNA reads TGTGCCAGCAGTGACAGGAGTAACCAAGAGACCCAGTACTTC. Residues: CASSDRSNQETQYF. The whole variable domain, filled in from reference TRBV28 and TRBJ2-5, reads DVKVTQSSRYLVKRTGEKVFLECVQDMDHENMFWYRQDPGLGLRLIYFSYDVKMKEKGDIPEGYSVSREKKERFSLILESASTNQTSMYLCASSDRSNQETQYFGPGTRLLVL.

This clonotype has a handful of counts. The chain has TRBV4-3 and TRBJ2-3; D perhaps matches TRBD2 (5 bases). The CDR3 runs to 15 residues. V was pared by 7 bases and J by 0 bases, with 14 bases between. The V gene's germline CDR1 is LGHNA and CDR2 YSLEER. The CDR3 spells CASKRGISSTDTQYF. CDR3 nucleotide sequence: TGCGCCAGCAAACGGGGAATCTCTAGCACAGATACGCAGTATTTT.

This clonotype was observed a handful of times. The chain couples TRBV20-1 to TRBJ2-5; 10 bases fit TRBD1. The DNA end favors TRBJ2-7, so the J call may be wrong. This CDR3 region has 14 residues. Germline values: CDR1 DFQATT, CDR2 SNEGSKA (reference sequence). The CDR3 DNA reads as TGCAGTGCTGGGAGACAGGGGGCTAACTACGAGCAGTACTTC. This gives the protein CSAGRQGANYEQYF.

This clonotype appeared a single time. This chain links TRBV7-2 with TRBJ2-3, with 12 positions matching TRBD2. V lost 1 base and J lost 6; bases outside the gene matches: 11. The CDR3 consists of 18 residues. Germline V gene data show CDR1 as SGHTA and CDR2 as FQGNSA. This CDR3 is CASSLEVLAGGIVDTQYF. The DNA of the CDR3 is TGTGCCAGCAGCTTAGAGGTCCTAGCGGGGGGGATAGTCGATACGCAGTATTTT.

This clonotype was counted between two and nine times. The chain is built from TRBV10-3 and TRBJ2-1, with TRBD2 matching over 8 bases. V shed 3 bases and J 8 bases; nucleotides not matched to a gene: 3. The CDR3 sequence is 13 residues long. In germline, CDR1 is ENHRY, CDR2 SYGVKD. CDR3 protein: CAISEDSGDEQFF. CDR3 in DNA: TGTGCCATCAGTGAAGATAGCGGGGATGAGCAGTTCTTC.

V is TRBV6-2 or TRBV6-3 and J is TRBJ2-7, with 11 bases lining up with TRBD2. From germline, CDR1 is MNHEY and CDR2 SVGEGT. The length of the CDR3 is 15 residues. Trimming took 4 bases from V and 3 from J; bases not matched to a gene: 5. CDR3 amino acids: CASSSLAGGYYEQYF. CDR3 sequence (DNA): TGTGCCAGCAGTTCTCTAGCGGGGGGTTACTACGAGCAGTACTTC.

The chain joins TRBV4-3 to TRBJ2-7; TRBD1 or TRBD2 may be the D gene (5 bases each). This CDR3 contains 13 residues. The germline gives CDR1 LGHNA, CDR2 YSLEER. V lost 6 bases and J lost 3, with 12 bases in between. CDR3 DNA: TGCGCCAGCAGTCCCGGGGCCAACTACGAGCAGTACTTC. Protein: CASSPGANYEQYF.

This chain connects TRBV5-5 to TRBJ2-3, with 7 bases fitting TRBD1. V shed 0 bases and J 5 bases; nucleotides not matched to a gene: 6. Germline CDR1 reads SGHKS; CDR2 reads YYEKEE (reference sequence). The CDR3 covers 15 residues. This CDR3 reads CASSLGVTGVDTQYF. The CDR3, as DNA: TGTGCCAGCAGCTTGGGGGTAACAGGGGTAGATACGCAGTATTTT. The variable domain in full, with the rest retrieved from reference TRBV5-5 and TRBJ2-3, is DAGVTQSPTHLIKTRGQQVTLRCSPISGHKSVSWYQQVLGQGPQFIFQYYEKEERGRGNFPDRFSARQFPNYSSELNVNALLLGDSALYLCASSLGVTGVDTQYFGPGTRLTVL.

The genes are TRBV5-1 and TRBJ2-7; 7 nucleotides match TRBD1. The V segment lost 1 base and the J segment 3 bases; nucleotides outside the gene matches: 7. The CDR3 is 15 residues long. CDR1 is SGHRS and CDR2 is YFSETQ in the germline V gene. CDR3 DNA sequence: TGCGCCAGCAGCTTGAGCTACAGGGGTATCTACGAGCAGTACTTC. It codes for CASSLSYRGIYEQYF.

This clonotype was seen more than once but under ten times. This chain connects TRBV6-2 or TRBV6-3 to TRBJ2-1, with D possibly matching TRBD1 (5 bases). The CDR3 has 15 residues. V was trimmed by 5 bases and J by 1 base, leaving 12 bases between them. Germline V gene data show CDR1 as MNHEY and CDR2 as SVGEGT. The CDR3 DNA is TGTGCCAGCAGTCCAGACAGATATTCCTACAATGAGCAGTTCTTC. Encoded protein: CASSPDRYSYNEQFF.

This clonotype was observed a handful of times. V is TRBV7-2 and J is TRBJ1-2, with 7 bases aligning to TRBD1. The CDR3 contains 12 residues. Trimming removed 4 bases from V and 7 bases from J; junction bases left unmatched: 3. The germline V gene has CDR1 SGHTA and CDR2 FQGNSA. CDR3 in amino acids: CASSSDRAGYTF. CDR3 nucleotides: TGTGCCAGCAGCTCCGACAGGGCTGGCTACACCTTC.

The rearrangement uses TRBV12-3 or TRBV12-4 and TRBJ1-2; D may be TRBD1 (5 bases). This CDR3 is built from 16 residues. The V end lost 5 bases, the J end lost 6 bases, and 22 bases lay between the germline ends. CDR3 region: CASSRTGPGGSDGYTF. CDR3 in DNA: TGTGCCAGCAGTAGGACCGGGCCGGGGGGTTCTGATGGCTACACCTTC.

The rearrangement links TRBV6-5 to TRBJ2-1; D not resolved. Germline V gene data show CDR1 as MNHEY and CDR2 as SVGAGI. The CDR3 covers 12 residues. V was trimmed by 2 bases and J by 9 bases, leaving 8 bases between them. The CDR3 DNA is TGTGCCAGCAGTTACGGCGGTGTTGAGCAGTTCTTC. Its translation is CASSYGGVEQFF.

The rearrangement joins TRBV7-9 to TRBJ2-5; 7 positions agree with TRBD2. The length of the CDR3 is 16 residues. Germline loops: CDR1 SEHNR, CDR2 FQNEAQ (reference sequence). Germline trimming cut 2 bases from V and 4 bases from J; bases unmatched to any gene: 10. CDR3 nucleotides: TGTGCCAGCAGCTTAACGGGCCTAGCGGTTGGAGAGACCCAGTACTTC. Amino acid sequence: CASSLTGLAVGETQYF.

This clonotype was seen a handful of times. The J gene is TRBJ2-3, the V gene TRBV12-3 or TRBV12-4; D might be TRBD2 (5 bases). Trimming cost V 6 bases and J 2 bases, with 15 bases left between them. The CDR3 is made up of 15 amino acids. Here the CDR3 reads CASSSGRGITDTQYF. The CDR3 DNA reads TGTGCCAGCAGCTCTGGACGGGGAATCACAGATACGCAGTATTTT.

In DNA, the CDR3 is TGTGCCAGCAGCCAAGACCGGGACAGGGCTGGAGGGGAGCTGTTTTTT. It yields the protein CASSQDRDRAGGELFF. The gene calls are TRBV4-2 and TRBJ2-2, with 9 bases matching TRBD1. CDR3 length: 16 residues. The germline gives CDR1 LGHNA, CDR2 YNFKEQ. Unmatched junction bases numbered 7, after V lost 0 bases and J lost 8 bases.

The chain joins TRBV5-1 to TRBJ2-5, with D perhaps matching TRBD1 (6 bases). The CDR3 has 16 residues. Germline lookup yields CDR1 SGHRS and CDR2 YFSETQ. The V end lost 1 base, the J end lost 4 bases, and 17 bases lay between the germline ends. This chain's CDR3 is CASSLSGEIRGETQYF. In DNA, the CDR3 is TGCGCCAGCAGCTTGTCAGGGGAAATAAGGGGAGAGACCCAGTACTTC.

This clonotype showed up just a few times. The V call is TRBV5-1, the J call TRBJ2-5; 7 bases line up with TRBD2. With 4 bases clipped from V and 3 bases from J, the junction kept 6 bases outside the gene matches. The CDR3 sequence is 14 residues long. Per the germline V gene, CDR1 is SGHRS and CDR2 is YFSETQ. CDR3 bases: TGCGCCAGCAGCGACACTAGCGCCGAAGAGACCCAGTACTTC. Encoded protein: CASSDTSAEETQYF.

This chain links TRBV9 with TRBJ2-7; the match to TRBD1 covers 9 bases. In germline, CDR1 is SGDLS, CDR2 YYNGEE. The J segment lost 3 bases and the V segment lost 3 bases, leaving 7 bases of the junction unmatched. This CDR3 is built from 15 residues. CDR3 residues: CASSEATGGVYEQYF. For the CDR3, the DNA is TGTGCCAGCAGCGAAGCGACAGGGGGTGTCTACGAGCAGTACTTC.

In its sample, this clonotype was seen a few times. The rearrangement uses TRBV29-1 and TRBJ1-2; D ambiguous. Germline V gives CDR1 SQVTM, CDR2 ANQGSEA. CDR3 length: 14 residues. Trimming removed 0 bases from V and 2 bases from J, with 10 bases in between. This CDR3 reads CSVEDPVVNYGYTF. In nucleotides, the CDR3 is TGCAGCGTTGAAGATCCGGTGGTAAACTATGGCTACACCTTC.

This rearrangement joins TRBV6-2 or TRBV6-3 to TRBJ2-1, with 10 nucleotides matching TRBD2. The CDR3 contains 16 residues. The germline V gene has CDR1 MNHEY and CDR2 SVGEGT. V lost 0 bases and J lost 5; bases outside the gene matches: 4. The CDR3 nucleotides read TGTGCCAGCAGTTACTCCGGAGCGGGGGGGGACAATGAGCAGTTCTTC. This translates into CASSYSGAGGDNEQFF.

The rearrangement links TRBV20-1 to TRBJ2-4; D is perhaps TRBD1 or TRBD2 (5 bases each). The J call may not be correct, given that the DNA end is closer to TRBJ2-7. CDR1 DFQATT and CDR2 SNEGSKA come from the germline V gene (reference sequence). The CDR3 is 14 amino acids. The CDR3 DNA reads as TGCAGTGCGAGCAAGGGGAGTGTCAATTGCGAGCAGTACTTC. It is translated as CSASKGSVNCEQYF.